These 7 T cell receptor beta chains came from one sample sequenced in a study of metastatic and nonmetastatic thyroid tumors. TCRdb re-analyzed the PCR reads using MiXCR. The data hold around 20,000 clones, with about a quarter observed a single time. The entire patient cohort was treatment-naive prior to thyroid surgery. Sample: blood. The receptor set was obtained from a female donor with papillary thyroid cancer or a benign thyroid nodule (not recorded which). Some clones in this sample may be carry-over from other donors' samples.

In nucleotides, the CDR3 is TGTGCCAGCAGCTTACCCCGGACAGGGAGGAACACTGAAGCTTTCTTT. The encoded protein is CASSLPRTGRNTEAFF. The V and J genes are TRBV13 and TRBJ1-1; TRBD1 matches 8 bases. The J segment lost 1 base and the V segment lost 2 bases, leaving 6 bases of the junction unmatched. CDR1 and CDR2 (germline): PRHDT, FYEKMQ (reference sequence). CDR3 size: 16 residues. Looking up the rest from reference TRBV13 and TRBJ1-1 gives the full variable domain: AAGVIQSPRHLIKEKRETATLKCYPIPRHDTVYWYQQGPGQDPQFLISFYEKMQSDKGSIPDRFSAQQFSDYHSELNMSSLELGDSALYFCASSLPRTGRNTEAFFGQGTRLTVV.

This clone is labeled as medium-sized. CDR3 DNA: TGTGCCAGCAATCATATGGGACTTCGAAACACCATATATTTT. It translates to CASNHMGLRNTIYF. The gene calls are TRBV28 and TRBJ1-3; D is perhaps TRBD1 (5 bases). Germline V gene lookup returns CDR1 MDHEN and CDR2 SYDVKM. Trimming removed 7 bases from V and 5 bases from J, with 15 bases in between. This CDR3 comprises 14 residues. Full variable domain (outside the CDR3, taken from reference TRBV28 and TRBJ1-3): DVKVTQSSRYLVKRTGEKVFLECVQDMDHENMFWYRQDPGLGLRLIYFSYDVKMKEKGDIPEGYSVSREKKERFSLILESASTNQTSMYLCASNHMGLRNTIYFGEGSWLTVV.

This clone has a handful of counts. The V call is TRBV5-1, the J call TRBJ2-2; D may be TRBD1 (5 bases). Germline assignment: CDR1 SGHRS and CDR2 YFSETQ. Deletions cut 1 base from V and 4 bases from J, with 11 bases between. CDR3 length: 15 residues. The CDR3 sequence: CASSLFRAFTGELFF. For the CDR3, the DNA is TGCGCCAGCAGCTTGTTCAGGGCCTTCACCGGGGAGCTGTTTTTT.

The chain couples TRBV4-1 to TRBJ2-3, with 8 bases aligning to TRBD2. Unmatched junction bases numbered 8, after V lost 0 bases and J lost 3 bases. The CDR3 is 17 residues long. The germline V gene has CDR1 MGHRA and CDR2 YSYEKL. The CDR3 is CASSQDRAGGPTDTQYF. The CDR3 DNA is TGCGCCAGCAGCCAAGATCGGGCGGGAGGCCCAACAGATACGCAGTATTTT.

The V and J genes are TRBV6-2 or TRBV6-3 and TRBJ2-7; D ambiguous. The CDR3 runs to 12 residues. CDR1 MNHEY and CDR2 SVGEGT come from the germline V gene. The V end was cut by 6 bases, the J end by 3 bases, with 9 bases between. The DNA for the CDR3 is TGTGCCAGCAGCCCACCTTTCTACGAGCAGTACTTC. Translated, it gives CASSPPFYEQYF.

The sample holds many counts of this clone. This rearrangement joins TRBV20-1 to TRBJ2-1; TRBD2 matches 9 bases. Losses at the gene ends were 7 bases for V and 5 bases for J; bases not matched to a gene: 18. The V gene's germline CDR1 is DFQATT and CDR2 SNEGSKA (reference sequence). The CDR3 is 17 residues long. The CDR3 protein is CSGVRVAGAAFNNEQFF. CDR3 coding DNA: TGCAGTGGTGTCCGCGTAGCGGGAGCGGCCTTCAACAATGAGCAGTTCTTC.

This clone is labeled as medium-sized. The V gene is TRBV6-5, the J gene TRBJ2-7; TRBD2 matches 11 bases. Germline V gives CDR1 MNHEY, CDR2 SVGAGI. V lost 0 bases, J lost 2 bases, and 6 bases stayed unmatched. This CDR3 is 17 amino acids long. The CDR3, as DNA: TGTGCCAGCAGTTACTCACAGATAGCGGGAGGGCCCTACGAGCAGTACTTC. Translation gives CASSYSQIAGGPYEQYF.